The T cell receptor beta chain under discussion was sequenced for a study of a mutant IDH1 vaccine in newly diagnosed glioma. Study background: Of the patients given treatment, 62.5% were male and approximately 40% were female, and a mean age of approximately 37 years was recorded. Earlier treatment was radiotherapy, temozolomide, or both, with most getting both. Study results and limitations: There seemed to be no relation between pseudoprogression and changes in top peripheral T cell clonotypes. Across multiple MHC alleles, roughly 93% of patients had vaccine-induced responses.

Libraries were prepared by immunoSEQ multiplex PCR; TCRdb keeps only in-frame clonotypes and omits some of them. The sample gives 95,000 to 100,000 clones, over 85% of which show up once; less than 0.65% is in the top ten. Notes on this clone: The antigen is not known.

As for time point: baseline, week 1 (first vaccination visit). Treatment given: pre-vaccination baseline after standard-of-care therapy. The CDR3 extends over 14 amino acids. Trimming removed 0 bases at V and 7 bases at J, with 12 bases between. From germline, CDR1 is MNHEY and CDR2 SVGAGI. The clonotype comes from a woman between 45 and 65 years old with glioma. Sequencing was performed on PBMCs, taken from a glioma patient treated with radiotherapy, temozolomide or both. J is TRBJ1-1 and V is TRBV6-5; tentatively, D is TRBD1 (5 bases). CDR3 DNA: TGTGCCAGCAGTTACTCGGGGGGGGACGGTGAAGCTTTCTTT. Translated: CASSYSGGDGEAFF.